Listed below are T cell receptor beta chains from one sample, sequenced in a study of Ad26.COV2.S vaccination and SARS-CoV-2 variants. Only in-frame clones appear in the TCRdb table, and some are missing; sequencing was by immunoSEQ multiplex PCR. The sample has roughly 500,000 clones; approximately 92% are singletons. The source was peripheral blood, collected in a trial of Ad26.COV2.S vaccine versus placebo. The origin of the receptors is a person between 18 and 59 years old who received the Ad26.COV2.S COVID-19 vaccine or a placebo. Each CDR3 is given with its conserved first and last residue. D genes are given only for firm matches. Clone size is given for some rows only: seen once, a few or many times, or a class if the clone is expanded.

- TRBJ1-1 16 TRBV13 - CASSLGGMGANTEAFF TGTGCCAGCAGCTTGGGAGGGATGGGAGCGAACACTGAAGCTTTCTTT
TRBD2 TRBJ2-1 15 TRBV6-5 - CASNLLAAYNNEQFF TGTGCCAGCAATCTACTAGCGGCATACAACAATGAGCAGTTCTTC
TRBD1 TRBJ1-2 15 TRBV5-4 - CASSQPTQGAYGYTF TGTGCCAGCAGCCAACCCACACAGGGGGCATATGGCTACACCTTC
- TRBJ2-1 12 TRBV7-9 - CASSSGSDEQFF TGTGCCAGCAGCTCAGGGAGCGATGAGCAGTTCTTC
- TRBJ2-1 14 TRBV28 - CASSLWELLNEQFF TGTGCCAGCAGTTTATGGGAGTTGCTCAATGAGCAGTTCTTC
TRBD2 TRBJ2-3 15 TRBV5-1 - CASSPLTSGGITQYF TGCGCCAGCAGCCCGTTGACTAGCGGGGGAATTACGCAGTATTTT
- TRBJ2-1 14 TRBV7-9 - CASSTTSRLNEQFF TGTGCCAGCAGTACTACGTCCCGCCTGAATGAGCAGTTCTTC
- TRBJ1-5 13 TRBV7-9 - CASSLGGDEPQHF TGTGCCAGCAGCTTAGGGGGAGACGAGCCCCAGCATTTT
- TRBJ2-2 14 TRBV7-3 - CASSHQASAGELFF TGTGCCAGCAGCCACCAAGCTAGCGCCGGGGAGCTGTTTTTT
- TRBJ1-2 14 TRBV3-1/TRBV3-2 - CASSQAAGNYGYTF TGTGCCAGCAGCCAAGCCGCAGGGAACTATGGCTACACCTTC
- TRBJ1-2 13 TRBV6-2/TRBV6-3 - CASSFAGAYGYTF TGTGCCAGCAGTTTTGCAGGGGCCTATGGCTACACCTTC
TRBD1 TRBJ1-1 17 TRBV18 few CASSQGQGAWRKTEAFF TGTGCCAGCTCACAAGGACAGGGGGCTTGGAGGAAGACTGAAGCTTTCTTT
- TRBJ2-3 15 TRBV5-1 - CASSRDPNRADTQYF TGCGCCAGCAGCCGGGACCCCAATCGCGCAGATACGCAGTATTTT
- TRBJ2-7 13 TRBV5-1 - CASSLDRGYEQYF TGCGCCAGCAGCTTGGACAGAGGCTACGAGCAGTACTTC
- TRBJ1-1 13 TRBV5-4 - CASSSWATVEAFF TGTGCCAGCAGCTCCTGGGCGACGGTTGAAGCTTTCTTT
- TRBJ2-3 11 TRBV7-9 - CASSHGATQYF TGTGCCAGCAGCCACGGAGCTACGCAGTATTTT
- TRBJ2-2 17 TRBV7-9 - CASSPRGGQADTGELFF TGTGCCAGCAGCCCTCGGGGGGGACAGGCGGACACCGGGGAGCTGTTTTTT
- TRBJ2-1 13 TRBV7-9 - CASSSSSYNEQFF TGTGCCAGCAGCTCCAGCTCCTACAATGAGCAGTTCTTC
- TRBJ1-1 13 TRBV18 - CASSQQENTEAFF TGTGCCAGCTCACAACAGGAAAACACTGAAGCTTTCTTT
- TRBJ2-1 15 TRBV4-1 - CASSQRAPGGNEQFF TGCGCCAGCAGCCAACGGGCCCCTGGGGGAAATGAGCAGTTCTTC
- TRBJ1-4 14 TRBV28 - CASSLGQGGEKLFF TGTGCCAGCAGTTTAGGGCAGGGAGGTGAAAAACTGTTTTTT
- TRBJ2-5 18 TRBV9 - CASSRPQGGGPYQETQYF TGTGCCAGCAGTCGTCCCCAGGGTGGCGGTCCGTACCAAGAGACCCAGTACTTC
- TRBJ2-6 14 TRBV18 - CASCPTSGANVLTF TGTGCCAGCTGTCCCACCTCTGGGGCCAACGTCCTGACTTTC
- TRBJ1-1 13 TRBV28 once CASSPPMGRLAFF TGTGCCAGCAGTCCTCCAATGGGGCGTCTAGCTTTCTTT
TRBD1 TRBJ1-5 16 TRBV2 - CASSSQGGYSNQPQHF TGTGCCAGCAGTTCCCAGGGGGGGTATAGCAATCAGCCCCAGCATTTT
- TRBJ1-3 14 TRBV5-6 - CASSWAGNGNTIYF TGTGCCAGCAGCTGGGCGGGGAATGGAAACACCATATATTTT
- TRBJ2-5 12 TRBV5-1 - CASSSRGETQYF TGCGCCAGCAGCTCGAGGGGGGAGACCCAGTACTTC
- TRBJ1-1 14 TRBV3-1/TRBV3-2 - CASSPLTGETEAFF TGTGCCAGCAGCCCCCTAACCGGGGAGACTGAAGCTTTCTTT
TRBD2 TRBJ2-3 16 TRBV6-5 - CASSYRAGGLVDTQYF TGTGCCAGCAGTTACCGAGCGGGGGGGCTTGTAGATACGCAGTATTTT
- TRBJ2-1 13 TRBV9 - CASSGALDNEQFF TGTGCCAGCAGCGGCGCCCTAGATAATGAGCAGTTCTTC
- TRBJ1-2 12 TRBV7-2 - CASSLYGSGYTF TGTGCCAGCAGCTTATACGGCAGCGGCTACACCTTC
TRBD1 TRBJ1-2 16 TRBV27 - CASSLFWTGERYGYTF TGTGCCAGCAGTTTATTCTGGACAGGGGAGAGGTATGGCTACACCTTC
- TRBJ2-3 14 TRBV5-4 - CASSLFARADTQYF TGTGCCAGCAGCTTGTTCGCCCGGGCAGATACGCAGTATTTT
- TRBJ1-4 17 TRBV4-3 - CASSQVFNSGRDEKLFF TGCGCCAGCAGCCAAGTATTTAACTCAGGACGGGATGAAAAACTGTTTTTT
- TRBJ1-1 14 TRBV7-2 - CASSVRGGLTEAFF TGTGCCAGCAGCGTCCGAGGAGGTTTGACTGAAGCTTTCTTT
- TRBJ2-3 11 TRBV2 - CASRVTDTQYF TGTGCCAGCAGAGTCACAGATACGCAGTATTTT
- TRBJ2-3 14 TRBV5-1 - CASSSTSSTDTQYF TGCGCCAGCAGTTCGACATCGAGCACAGATACGCAGTATTTT
TRBD1 TRBJ1-5 13 TRBV28 once CAITGQGGQPQHF TGTGCCATCACCGGACAGGGGGGACAGCCCCAGCATTTT
- TRBJ1-3 15 TRBV15 - CATSRDTHSGNTIYF TGTGCCACCAGCAGAGATACGCACTCTGGAAACACCATATATTTT
TRBD1 TRBJ1-4 12 TRBV29-1 - CSVSTGVEKLFF TGCAGCGTCTCAACAGGGGTTGAAAAACTGTTTTTT
- TRBJ1-1 14 TRBV7-9 - CASSLDGKNTEAFF TGTGCCAGCAGCTTAGATGGCAAGAACACTGAAGCTTTCTTT
- TRBJ2-4 15 TRBV11-2 - CASSPGTGFQNIQYF TGTGCCAGCAGCCCCGGGACGGGTTTTCAAAACATTCAGTACTTC
TRBD1 TRBJ1-3 18 TRBV18 - CASSPLATGGADGNTIYF TGTGCCAGCTCACCACTCGCGACAGGGGGCGCGGACGGAAACACCATATATTTT
- TRBJ2-1 13 TRBV19 - CASSTQQGSLPFF TGTGCCAGTAGTACTCAACAGGGAAGTTTGCCGTTCTTC
- TRBJ2-2 15 TRBV3-1/TRBV3-2 - CASSQEWTRTGELFF TGTGCCAGCAGCCAAGAATGGACGCGAACCGGGGAGCTGTTTTTT
- TRBJ1-5 13 TRBV30 - CAWSRGGEQPQHF TGTGCCTGGAGTAGGGGCGGGGAGCAGCCCCAGCATTTT
TRBD1 TRBJ2-7 14 TRBV5-1 - CASSYRDRGYEQYF TGCGCCAGCAGCTACCGGGACAGGGGCTACGAGCAGTACTTC
- TRBJ1-1 15 TRBV2 - CASSELGERYTEAFF TGTGCCAGCAGTGAACTAGGGGAGCGTTACACTGAAGCTTTCTTT
TRBD2 TRBJ2-1 12 TRBV7-3 - CASRGSGSQQFF TGTGCCAGCAGGGGGAGCGGGAGCCAGCAGTTCTTC
- TRBJ2-3 13 TRBV2 - CASSPLGRDTQYF TGTGCCAGCAGTCCTCTGGGAAGGGATACGCAGTATTTT
TRBD2 TRBJ2-3 16 TRBV7-2 - CASSPTGTSSTDTQYF TGTGCCAGCAGCCCGACCGGGACTAGCAGCACAGATACGCAGTATTTT
- TRBJ1-1 15 TRBV4-1 - CASSQVPQGRTEAFF TGCGCCAGCAGCCAAGTCCCGCAGGGGAGGACTGAAGCTTTCTTT
TRBD1 TRBJ2-3 13 TRBV5-1 - CASSDRVSDTQYF TGCGCCAGCAGCGACAGGGTGTCAGATACGCAGTATTTT
- TRBJ1-3 13 TRBV3-1/TRBV3-2 - CASSQLSGNTIYF TGTGCCAGCAGCCAACTCTCTGGAAACACCATATATTTT
- TRBJ1-4 13 TRBV19 - CASSYSYNEKLFF TGTGCCAGTAGTTACAGCTATAATGAAAAACTGTTTTTT